Listed below are T cell receptor beta chains from one sample, sequenced in a study of OX40 agonist ivuxolimab in advanced cancers. The repertoire was sequenced with immunoSEQ multiplex PCR; TCRdb's copy has only in-frame clones and lacks some. The table shows tens of thousands of clones, with more than 75% occurring only once. The sample was CD4+ or CD8+ T cells sorted from blood, taken in a trial of the OX40 agonist ivuxolimab. These receptors were collected from an adult with an advanced solid tumor such as melanoma, head and neck, liver or kidney cancer. Each CDR3 is given with its conserved first and last residue. Each record gives: J gene, clone size, D gene, V gene, CDR3 DNA, CDR3 protein. D genes are given only for firm matches. Only some rows state a clone size, as once, few, many or a class for expanded clones.

j_call: TRBJ2-7; clone_size: NA; d_call: NA; v_call: TRBV7-9; cdr3_nt: TGTGCCAGCAGCTCACACCTGAGACAGTCCTACGAGCAGTACTTC; cdr3_aa: CASSSHLRQSYEQYF
j_call: TRBJ1-4; clone_size: NA; d_call: NA; v_call: TRBV4-2; cdr3_nt: TGTGCCAGCAGCCAAGATTATCGGGGAGGAAAACTGTTTTTT; cdr3_aa: CASSQDYRGGKLFF
j_call: TRBJ2-1; clone_size: NA; d_call: NA; v_call: TRBV7-3; cdr3_nt: TGTGCCAGCAGCCCCTCGAACAATGAGCAGTTCTTC; cdr3_aa: CASSPSNNEQFF
j_call: TRBJ1-2; clone_size: NA; d_call: NA; v_call: TRBV7-3; cdr3_nt: TGTGCCAGCAGCACCGGACGGGACAATAACTATGGCTACACCTTC; cdr3_aa: CASSTGRDNNYGYTF
j_call: TRBJ1-1; clone_size: NA; d_call: NA; v_call: TRBV6-6; cdr3_nt: TGTGCCAGCAGCCCCGGGAGTTCATCCGGGAACACTGAAGCTTTCTTT; cdr3_aa: CASSPGSSSGNTEAFF
j_call: TRBJ2-7; clone_size: NA; d_call: NA; v_call: TRBV6-1; cdr3_nt: TGTGCCAGCGTAAATCGCTACGAGCAGTACTTC; cdr3_aa: CASVNRYEQYF
j_call: TRBJ2-3; clone_size: NA; d_call: TRBD2; v_call: TRBV27; cdr3_nt: TGTGCCAGCAGTTGGCTCCGGGGGGGAGCAGATACGCAGTATTTT; cdr3_aa: CASSWLRGGADTQYF
j_call: TRBJ2-2; clone_size: NA; d_call: NA; v_call: TRBV27; cdr3_nt: TGTGCCAGCAGAAATACCCCGACGTACACCGGGGAGCTGTTTTTT; cdr3_aa: CASRNTPTYTGELFF
j_call: TRBJ2-7; clone_size: NA; d_call: NA; v_call: TRBV7-2; cdr3_nt: TGTGCCAGCAGCTCCGGACAGCTCGGCGACGAGCAGTACTTC; cdr3_aa: CASSSGQLGDEQYF
j_call: TRBJ2-5; clone_size: NA; d_call: NA; v_call: TRBV25-1; cdr3_nt: TGTGCCAGCAGTGATGATATTGCTGGGGAGACCCAGTACTTC; cdr3_aa: CASSDDIAGETQYF
j_call: TRBJ2-1; clone_size: once; d_call: NA; v_call: TRBV6-6; cdr3_nt: TGTGCCAGCAGCCCTCGTAGCGGTGCCTACAATGAGCAGTTCTTC; cdr3_aa: CASSPRSGAYNEQFF
j_call: TRBJ1-1; clone_size: NA; d_call: NA; v_call: TRBV27; cdr3_nt: TGTGCCAGCAGTTTTAATCTGAACACTGAAGCTTTCTTT; cdr3_aa: CASSFNLNTEAFF
j_call: TRBJ1-5; clone_size: NA; d_call: TRBD1; v_call: TRBV12-5; cdr3_nt: TGTGCTAGTGGTTTGGTAACCTGGACAGGGAAAAGATATAGCAATCAGCCCCAGCATTTT; cdr3_aa: CASGLVTWTGKRYSNQPQHF
j_call: TRBJ2-7; clone_size: NA; d_call: NA; v_call: TRBV6-6; cdr3_nt: TGTGCCAGCAGTTTAGTAGGGTCATACGAGCAGTACTTC; cdr3_aa: CASSLVGSYEQYF
j_call: TRBJ1-4; clone_size: NA; d_call: NA; v_call: TRBV2; cdr3_nt: TGTGCCAGCAGTAAATTGGACGGCGAAAAACTGTTTTTT; cdr3_aa: CASSKLDGEKLFF
j_call: TRBJ2-7; clone_size: NA; d_call: NA; v_call: TRBV7-2; cdr3_nt: TGTGCCAGCAGCTTAAACACCGAGACCTACGAGCAGTACTTC; cdr3_aa: CASSLNTETYEQYF
j_call: TRBJ1-1; clone_size: NA; d_call: NA; v_call: TRBV19; cdr3_nt: TGTGCCAGTAGTAGGCTGAACACTGAAGCTTTCTTT; cdr3_aa: CASSRLNTEAFF
j_call: TRBJ1-5; clone_size: NA; d_call: NA; v_call: TRBV6-5; cdr3_nt: TGTGCCAGCAGCTTGGGTTACAATCAGCCCCAGCATTTT; cdr3_aa: CASSLGYNQPQHF
j_call: TRBJ2-7; clone_size: once; d_call: NA; v_call: TRBV6-9; cdr3_nt: TGTGCCAGCCGGGTTACCTACGAGCAGTACTTC; cdr3_aa: CASRVTYEQYF
j_call: TRBJ2-1; clone_size: NA; d_call: TRBD2; v_call: TRBV30; cdr3_nt: TGTGCCTGGAGGCTAAATAGCGGGAGCCAAAGCTCCTACAATGAGCAGTTCTTC; cdr3_aa: CAWRLNSGSQSSYNEQFF
j_call: TRBJ1-2; clone_size: once; d_call: NA; v_call: TRBV7-2; cdr3_nt: TGTGCCAGCAGCCGGGGGCATCCTAACTATGGCTACACCTTC; cdr3_aa: CASSRGHPNYGYTF
j_call: TRBJ1-5; clone_size: NA; d_call: NA; v_call: TRBV5-4; cdr3_nt: TGTGCCAGCAGCTTGATGGGGGTCAATCAGCCCCAGCATTTT; cdr3_aa: CASSLMGVNQPQHF
j_call: TRBJ2-1; clone_size: NA; d_call: NA; v_call: TRBV7-9; cdr3_nt: TGTGCCATCACCCCCCAAGGGGGGAGGGCCGGCAATGAGCAGTTCTTC; cdr3_aa: CAITPQGGRAGNEQFF
j_call: TRBJ1-5; clone_size: NA; d_call: NA; v_call: TRBV7-2; cdr3_nt: TGTGCCAGCAGCTTAGCTATAGGCAATCAGCCCCAGCATTTT; cdr3_aa: CASSLAIGNQPQHF
j_call: TRBJ2-7; clone_size: NA; d_call: TRBD1; v_call: TRBV5-1; cdr3_nt: TGCGCCAGCAGCTCGGGACAGAGTTACGAGCAGTACTTC; cdr3_aa: CASSSGQSYEQYF
j_call: TRBJ1-2; clone_size: NA; d_call: TRBD1; v_call: TRBV7-9; cdr3_nt: TGTGCCAGCAGCTTAATTGGGACAGAATATGGCTACACCTTC; cdr3_aa: CASSLIGTEYGYTF
j_call: TRBJ2-7; clone_size: NA; d_call: NA; v_call: TRBV19; cdr3_nt: TGTGCCGGAACGGGACTGCACTCCTACGAGCAGTACTTC; cdr3_aa: CAGTGLHSYEQYF
j_call: TRBJ1-1; clone_size: NA; d_call: NA; v_call: TRBV6-5; cdr3_nt: TGTGCCAGCACGGACCGGGCTAGGGGTGAAGCTTTCTTT; cdr3_aa: CASTDRARGEAFF
j_call: TRBJ1-2; clone_size: NA; d_call: NA; v_call: TRBV6-5; cdr3_nt: TGTGCCAGCAGTTACTCGGGAGCGGCCTATGGCTACACCTTC; cdr3_aa: CASSYSGAAYGYTF
j_call: TRBJ2-2; clone_size: NA; d_call: TRBD2; v_call: TRBV5-6; cdr3_nt: TGTGCCAGCAGCTTGGGTAGCGGGAGGGCCTACACCGGGGAGCTGTTTTTT; cdr3_aa: CASSLGSGRAYTGELFF
j_call: TRBJ2-3; clone_size: NA; d_call: TRBD2; v_call: TRBV11-3; cdr3_nt: TGTGCCAGCAGCCAAGCGGGAGGGGCAGATACGCAGTATTTT; cdr3_aa: CASSQAGGADTQYF
j_call: TRBJ1-4; clone_size: NA; d_call: NA; v_call: TRBV4-2; cdr3_nt: TGTGCCAGCAGCCAAGCCGGCAGCGGTGAAAAACTGTTTTTT; cdr3_aa: CASSQAGSGEKLFF
j_call: TRBJ1-5; clone_size: NA; d_call: NA; v_call: TRBV7-9; cdr3_nt: TGTGCCAGCAGCTTGAGGGACAGCAATCAGCCCCAGCATTTT; cdr3_aa: CASSLRDSNQPQHF
j_call: TRBJ1-6; clone_size: NA; d_call: TRBD1; v_call: TRBV4-1; cdr3_nt: TGCGCCAGCAGCCGGGTAGGACAGGGGGATAATTCACCCCTCCACTTT; cdr3_aa: CASSRVGQGDNSPLHF
j_call: TRBJ1-1; clone_size: NA; d_call: TRBD1; v_call: TRBV29-1; cdr3_nt: TGCAGCGTCCGAGGGGCAGGGACAGGGGCCACTTTGAACACTGAAGCTTTCTTT; cdr3_aa: CSVRGAGTGATLNTEAFF
j_call: TRBJ1-5; clone_size: NA; d_call: NA; v_call: TRBV10-1; cdr3_nt: TGCGCCAGCAGCTGGTTGGCCCAGCATTTT; cdr3_aa: CASSWLAQHF
j_call: TRBJ1-2; clone_size: NA; d_call: TRBD1; v_call: TRBV18; cdr3_nt: TGTGCCAGCTCACAGACAGGGGCGAATAACTATGGCTACACCTTC; cdr3_aa: CASSQTGANNYGYTF
j_call: TRBJ2-5; clone_size: few; d_call: NA; v_call: TRBV19; cdr3_nt: TGTGCCAGTAAGAGTTCCCCAATAGTGCGAGAGACCCAGTACTTC; cdr3_aa: CASKSSPIVRETQYF
j_call: TRBJ1-1; clone_size: NA; d_call: NA; v_call: TRBV7-9; cdr3_nt: TGTGCCAGCAGCTTAGTATCTTGGGAAGCTTTCTTT; cdr3_aa: CASSLVSWEAFF
j_call: TRBJ2-3; clone_size: once; d_call: NA; v_call: TRBV10-3; cdr3_nt: TGTGCCATCAGTGGAGAGCCGGGTACGCAGTATTTT; cdr3_aa: CAISGEPGTQYF
j_call: TRBJ2-2; clone_size: NA; d_call: TRBD2; v_call: TRBV9; cdr3_nt: TGTGCCAGCAGCGTGTGGGCGGGAGGGCCCTCCGGGGAGCTGTTTTTT; cdr3_aa: CASSVWAGGPSGELFF